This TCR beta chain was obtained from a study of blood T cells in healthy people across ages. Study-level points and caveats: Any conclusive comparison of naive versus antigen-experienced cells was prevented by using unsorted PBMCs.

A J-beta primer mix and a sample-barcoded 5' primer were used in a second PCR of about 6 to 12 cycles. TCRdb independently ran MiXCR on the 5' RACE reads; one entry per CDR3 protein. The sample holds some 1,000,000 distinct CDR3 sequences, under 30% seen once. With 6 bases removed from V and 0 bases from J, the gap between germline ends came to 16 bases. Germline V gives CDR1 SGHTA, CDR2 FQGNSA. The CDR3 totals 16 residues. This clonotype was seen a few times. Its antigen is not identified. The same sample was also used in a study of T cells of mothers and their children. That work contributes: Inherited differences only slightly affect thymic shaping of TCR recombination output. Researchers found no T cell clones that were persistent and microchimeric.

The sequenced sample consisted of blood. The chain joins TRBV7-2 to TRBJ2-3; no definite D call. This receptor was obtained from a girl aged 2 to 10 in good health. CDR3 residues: CASRPDTDSSTDTQYF. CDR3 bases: TGTGCCAGCAGACCCGACACTGACTCCAGCACAGATACGCAGTATTTT.